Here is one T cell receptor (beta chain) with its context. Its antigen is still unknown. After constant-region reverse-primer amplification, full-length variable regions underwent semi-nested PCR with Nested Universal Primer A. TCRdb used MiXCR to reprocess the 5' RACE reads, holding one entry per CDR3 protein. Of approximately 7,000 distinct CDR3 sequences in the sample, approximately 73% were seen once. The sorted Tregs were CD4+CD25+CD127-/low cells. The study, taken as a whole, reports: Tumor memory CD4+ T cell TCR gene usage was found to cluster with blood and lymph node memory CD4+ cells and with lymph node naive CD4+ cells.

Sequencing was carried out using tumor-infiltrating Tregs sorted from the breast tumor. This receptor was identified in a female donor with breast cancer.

In DNA form, the CDR3 reads TGTGCCAGCAGAGAAATAAAGGACGGGTTGACGGAGACCCAGTACTTC. It specifies CASREIKDGLTETQYF. The chain uses TRBV12-3 or TRBV12-4 and TRBJ2-5; D unclear. V was clipped by 6 bases and J by 5 bases, with 22 bases between them. This CDR3 is built from 16 residues.